The clone carrying this T cell receptor (beta chain) has just a few counts. Its antigen is not identified. The CDR3 length is 13 residues. Germline CDR1 is SQVTM and CDR2 is ANQGSEA. The V end was cut by 4 bases, the J end by 6 bases, with 12 bases between. The data were taken from a study of T-cell memory formation after mild COVID-19. TCRalpha and TCRbeta libraries used 5'RACE with constant-segment primers and UMIs. MiXCR, applied by TCRdb to the 5' RACE reads, yields one record per CDR3 protein. This sample has about 600,000 distinct CDR3 sequences; roughly 22% occur once, and the top ten carry about 8.7%. Study-wide findings and caveats: For contracting clones, CD4+ ones sat mainly in CM and EM, CD8+ in EMRA.

The sequence derives from an adult woman who had mild COVID-19 (a few samples of this study predate the infection). Cell type and time point are not known. This chain connects TRBV29-1 to TRBJ1-4; maybe TRBD1 (5 bases). Sequencing was done on a sample of PBMCs or a T cell subset sorted from them (not recorded which). In DNA, the CDR3 is TGCAGCGTTGTGGGGCAGGATGATGAAAAACTGTTTTTT. Residues: CSVVGQDDEKLFF.